These 21 T cell receptor beta chains were all obtained from the same sample, sequenced in a study of T cell responses to AZD1222 COVID-19 vaccine. TCRdb keeps only in-frame clones here, not all; method: immunoSEQ multiplex PCR. The sample lists some 120,000 clones; over 75% were seen once. The sample was peripheral blood, taken 28 days after the second AZD1222 dose. The receptors derive from an adult who received the AZD1222 COVID-19 vaccine.

The chain links TRBV7-9 to TRBJ2-2, with a weak D call TRBD2 (6 bases). The CDR3 totals 15 residues. CDR1 SEHNR and CDR2 FQNEAQ come from the germline V gene (reference sequence). Trimming took 4 bases from V and 2 from J, leaving 11 bases between them. The CDR3 DNA is TGTGCCAGCAGCTCGGAGGGACCCAACACCGGGGAGCTGTTTTTT. Its protein is CASSSEGPNTGELFF.

The rearrangement joins TRBV30 to TRBJ1-1; D ambiguous. Germline V gene data show CDR1 as GTSNPN and CDR2 as SVGIG (reference sequence). The CDR3 contains 13 residues. V dropped 0 bases and J dropped 3 bases, with 8 bases sitting between them. The CDR3 sequence: CAWSVTPDTEAFF. Here the CDR3 DNA reads TGTGCCTGGAGTGTGACCCCGGACACTGAAGCTTTCTTT.

V and J are TRBV24-1 and TRBJ2-3; unclear D gene. Trimming stripped 4 bases from V and 4 bases from J, with 5 bases between. CDR1 and CDR2 (germline): KGHDR, SFDVKD. The length of the CDR3 is 12 residues. The chain's CDR3 is CATSDPSDTQYF. DNA for the CDR3: TGTGCCACCAGTGACCCTTCAGATACGCAGTATTTT.

Only a few counts were recorded for this clone. The CDR3 spells CASSLFRTASYEQYF. CDR3 sequence (DNA): TGTGCCAGCAGCTTATTTAGGACAGCCAGCTACGAGCAGTACTTC. The V call is TRBV11-1, the J call TRBJ2-7, with D perhaps TRBD1 (6 bases). CDR3 length: 15 residues. Germline lookup yields CDR1 SGHAT and CDR2 FQDESV (reference sequence). V was trimmed by 2 bases and J by 3 bases, leaving 14 bases between them.

The chain has TRBV28 and TRBJ2-7, with 9 bases fitting TRBD2. The CDR3 consists of 14 residues. J lost 4 bases, V lost 8 bases, and 9 bases had no gene match. Germline lookup yields CDR1 MDHEN and CDR2 SYDVKM. The chain's CDR3 is CASGVPGLAYEQYF. CDR3 nucleotide sequence: TGTGCCAGCGGAGTCCCGGGACTAGCATACGAGCAGTACTTC.

CDR3 DNA sequence: TGTGCCAGCAGCCCCGGGACAGGGGCAGAGACCCAGTACTTC. Translated, it gives CASSPGTGAETQYF. The chain is built from TRBV11-2 and TRBJ2-5, with TRBD1 identical over 10 bases. V shed 5 bases and J 4 bases; nucleotides not matched to a gene: 4. CDR1 and CDR2 (germline): SGHAT, FQNNGV. CDR3 size: 14 residues.

The chain employs TRBV7-9 and TRBJ1-6; no reliable D call. The length of the CDR3 is 15 residues. The germline CDR1 and CDR2 sequences are SEHNR and FQNEAQ (reference sequence). V was cut by 5 bases and J by 0 bases, with 8 bases left in between. CDR3 DNA: TGTGCCAGCAGCCCATCGAGCTCCTATAATTCACCCCTCCACTTT. It is translated as CASSPSSSYNSPLHF.

CDR3 DNA: TGTGCCAGCAGAATACGGACAGGGTCCGGCACCGGGGAGCTGTTTTTT. Translated, it gives CASRIRTGSGTGELFF. The chain is built from TRBV11-3 and TRBJ2-2; TRBD1 agrees at 8 bases. The germline CDR1 and CDR2 sequences are SGHNT and YENEEA. Germline trimming cut 6 bases from V and 4 bases from J; bases unmatched to any gene: 10. CDR3 length equals 16 residues.

The rearrangement uses TRBV7-9 and TRBJ1-1, with D perhaps TRBD1 (5 bases). CDR3 length: 19 amino acids. CDR1 is SEHNR and CDR2 is FQNEAQ in the germline V gene (reference sequence). V shed 0 bases and J shed 1 base, with 21 bases lying between them. In nucleotides, the CDR3 is TGTGCCAGCAGCTTAGCCCGTGGCGTCGGGGGGAGTACGAACACTGAAGCTTTCTTT. As protein: CASSLARGVGGSTNTEAFF.

The chain has TRBV7-9 and TRBJ2-1; no firm D call. Germline lookup yields CDR1 SEHNR and CDR2 FQNEAQ (reference sequence). Deletions cut 7 bases from V and 2 bases from J, with 9 bases between. The CDR3 totals 13 residues. The CDR3 nucleotides read TGTGCCAGCAAGGAAGGCCCCTACAATGAGCAGTTCTTC. Translated: CASKEGPYNEQFF.

This clone was detected a few times. V and J are TRBV2 and TRBJ1-6; 8 bases agree with TRBD1. There are 16 residues in the CDR3. The germline V gene has CDR1 SNHLY and CDR2 FYNNEI. The V gene end was trimmed by 2 bases and the J gene end by 4 bases; junction bases not matched to a gene: 4. CDR3 region: CASSETRDRYNSPLHF. For the CDR3, the DNA is TGTGCCAGCAGTGAAACCCGGGACAGGTATAATTCACCCCTCCACTTT.

V and J are TRBV28 and TRBJ1-1, with D hard to call. The CDR3 contains 15 residues. The germline gives CDR1 MDHEN, CDR2 SYDVKM. With 2 bases removed from V and 1 base from J, the gap between germline ends came to 11 bases. CDR3 DNA: TGTGCCAGCAGTTTACCGGGCCGGGCGAACACTGAAGCTTTCTTT. Translation: CASSLPGRANTEAFF.

V is TRBV7-9 and J is TRBJ1-5; 9 positions agree with TRBD1. Germline V gene sequence: CDR1 SEHNR, CDR2 FQNEAQ (reference sequence). This CDR3 comprises 15 residues. J was trimmed by 3 bases and V by 1 base; bases with no gene match: 1. The chain's CDR3 is CASSLGTGVNQPQHF. CDR3 DNA: TGTGCCAGCAGCTTAGGGACAGGGGTCAATCAGCCCCAGCATTTT.

V is TRBV30 and J is TRBJ1-2, with D possibly TRBD1 on 6 matching bases. CDR1 and CDR2 from the germline V gene are GTSNPN and SVGIG (reference sequence). The CDR3 consists of 17 residues. Trimming pared 0 bases from V and 3 bases from J, leaving 20 bases between. This CDR3 reads CAWSVIASGGSYYGYTF. CDR3 in DNA: TGTGCCTGGAGTGTAATCGCGAGTGGGGGCAGCTACTATGGCTACACCTTC.

V is TRBV10-3 and J is TRBJ1-2, with 8 bases matching TRBD1. V lost 7 bases and J lost 4; bases outside the gene matches: 11. The CDR3 totals 15 residues. The V gene's germline CDR1 is ENHRY and CDR2 SYGVKD. CDR3 bases: TGTGCCATCAACCAAGGACAGGGATCAAGCTATGGCTACACCTTC. This translates into CAINQGQGSSYGYTF.

The chain joins TRBV3-1 (or the pseudogene TRBV3-2) to TRBJ1-2, with 7 bases fitting TRBD1. CDR1 and CDR2 (germline): LGHDT, YNNKEL (reference sequence). The CDR3 is 14 residues long. V lost 5 bases, J lost 2 bases, and 5 bases stayed unmatched. The CDR3 DNA sequence: TGTGCCAGCAGCTCACAGGGGACCAACTATGGCTACACCTTC. Translated, it gives CASSSQGTNYGYTF.

This CDR3 reads CATSDRNGYQGEQFF. CDR3 DNA sequence: TGTGCCACCAGTGACCGGAACGGATATCAGGGTGAGCAGTTCTTC. V usage is TRBV24-1 and J usage is TRBJ2-1, with D possibly TRBD1 on 5 matching bases. The CDR3 contains 15 residues. Looked up from germline, CDR1 is KGHDR and CDR2 is SFDVKD. Trimming cost V 4 bases and J 9 bases, with 18 bases left between them.

The chain joins TRBV3-1 (or the pseudogene TRBV3-2) to TRBJ1-2, with D tentatively TRBD1 (6 bases). Trimming cost V 0 bases and J 4 bases, with 12 bases left between them. CDR1 is LGHDT, CDR2 YNNKEL, per germline (reference sequence). The CDR3 has 15 amino acids. The CDR3 DNA follows: TGTGCCAGCAGCCAAGATCTTGGGGGCTTCTATGGCTACACCTTC. Translated, it gives CASSQDLGGFYGYTF.

The chain carries TRBV7-3 and TRBJ1-2, with 9 bases fitting TRBD1. Per the germline V gene, CDR1 is SGHTA and CDR2 is FQGTGA. Losses at the gene ends were 5 bases for V and 4 bases for J; bases not matched to a gene: 2. The CDR3 spans 13 residues. CDR3 protein: CASSKGQGYGYTF. Here the CDR3 DNA reads TGTGCCAGCAGCAAGGGACAGGGCTATGGCTACACCTTC.

The chain carries TRBV2 and TRBJ2-7; D is ambiguous. The germline gives CDR1 SNHLY, CDR2 FYNNEI. CDR3 length: 11 residues. V was clipped by 3 bases and J by 3 bases, with 3 bases between them. CDR3 region: CASSDYYEQYF. CDR3 nucleotides: TGTGCCAGCAGTGACTACTACGAGCAGTACTTC.

The chain employs TRBV5-1 and TRBJ2-5; D is unresolved. V was trimmed by 4 bases and J by 0 bases, leaving 10 bases between them. This CDR3 region has 14 residues. Germline CDR1 and CDR2: SGHRS and YFSETQ. Written as DNA, the CDR3 is TGCGCCAGCAGCCCCCCTGGGTACCAAGAGACCCAGTACTTC. Translating gives CASSPPGYQETQYF.